These 25 T cell receptor beta chains share one sample of origin, sequenced in a study of cytomegalovirus exposure and HLA in healthy donors. PCR amplification relied on 60 Vbeta primers (plus 13 Jbeta primers). The table came from immunoSEQ multiplex PCR; TCRdb's copy has only in-frame clones and leaves some out. There are under 150,000 clones in the sample; less than 65% occur only once, and 8% to 10% lies in the top ten. Sequencing input: PBMCs. Every receptor here comes from a man in his forties in good health and CMV-seropositive.

The chain's CDR3 is CASSIGDRGIQPQHF. The CDR3 nucleotides are TGTGCCAGTAGTATAGGGGACAGGGGGATTCAGCCCCAGCATTTT. The gene calls are TRBV19 and TRBJ1-5, with 11 bases aligning to TRBD1. CDR1 and CDR2 (germline): LNHDA, SQIVND (reference sequence). The CDR3 has 15 amino acids. V was clipped by 1 base and J by 6 bases; unmatched bases: 2.

The genes are TRBV7-2 and TRBJ1-2, with a tentative D call TRBD1 (6 bases). This CDR3 spans 14 amino acids. Trimming pared 3 bases from V and 2 bases from J, leaving 10 bases between. The germline gives CDR1 SGHTA, CDR2 FQGNSA. The CDR3 DNA is TGTGCCAGCAGCTTGGCACAGGGAAACTATGGCTACACCTTC. Translated: CASSLAQGNYGYTF.

The chain carries TRBV13 and TRBJ2-5; tentative D call: TRBD2 (6 bases). V gave up 5 bases and J gave up 7 bases, with 17 bases separating them. CDR3 size: 14 residues. Germline CDR1 PRHDT, CDR2 FYEKMQ (reference sequence). CDR3 in DNA: TGTGCCAGCAGCCCTAGCCGGGGGACGGGGACCCAGTACTTC. It translates to CASSPSRGTGTQYF.

On this clone: In the same sample, other DNA sequences code for this CDR3. The chain combines TRBV7-3 with TRBJ2-3, with 9 bases identical to TRBD2. The CDR3 consists of 13 residues. The trim removed 3 bases at V and 6 bases at J, leaving 1 base unmatched. The germline CDR1 and CDR2 sequences are SGHTA and FQGTGA. CDR3 in amino acids: CASSLREGDTQYF. In DNA, the CDR3 is TGTGCCAGCAGCTTGCGGGAGGGGGATACGCAGTATTTT.

This clone was detected a few times. This chain uses TRBV7-9 with TRBJ2-4; D is possibly TRBD1 (6 bases). Trimming left V 5 bases short and J 0 bases short, with 20 bases between. The CDR3 spans 18 residues. From germline, CDR1 is SEHNR and CDR2 FQNEAQ (reference sequence). CDR3 loop: CASSLGPREGGAKNIQYF. CDR3 coding DNA: TGTGCCAGCAGCCTTGGTCCCCGGGAAGGGGGAGCCAAAAACATTCAGTACTTC.

By frequency in the sample, this clone is medium-sized. The genes are TRBV5-6 and TRBJ1-5; D gene ambiguous. The germline V gene has CDR1 SGHDT and CDR2 YYEEEE. CDR3 length: 14 amino acids. Deletions cut 4 bases from V and 3 bases from J, with 11 bases between. Here the CDR3 reads CASSPFPDNQPQHF. The CDR3 nucleotides are TGTGCCAGCAGCCCCTTCCCAGACAATCAGCCCCAGCATTTT. The variable domain in full, with the rest retrieved from reference TRBV5-6 and TRBJ1-5, is DAGVTQSPTHLIKTRGQQVTLRCSPKSGHDTVSWYQQALGQGPQFIFQYYEEEERQRGNFPDRFSGHQFPNYSSELNVNALLLGDSALYLCASSPFPDNQPQHFGDGTRLSIL.

This clone was observed a handful of times. The same CDR3 arises from other DNA sequences in this sample as well. This chain uses TRBV28 with TRBJ1-1; D is undetermined. This CDR3 contains 12 residues. V was pared by 3 bases and J by 6 bases, with 8 bases between. Germline V gene data show CDR1 as MDHEN and CDR2 as SYDVKM. The CDR3 here is CASSFGRSEAFF. CDR3 bases: TGTGCCAGCAGTTTTGGCCGTTCTGAAGCTTTCTTT. The whole variable domain, remainder taken from reference TRBV28 and TRBJ1-1, is DVKVTQSSRYLVKRTGEKVFLECVQDMDHENMFWYRQDPGLGLRLIYFSYDVKMKEKGDIPEGYSVSREKKERFSLILESASTNQTSMYLCASSFGRSEAFFGQGTRLTVV.

V usage is TRBV9 and J usage is TRBJ2-1; TRBD2 matches at 7 bases. J gave up 13 bases and V 0 bases, and 4 bases lay outside the gene matches. The germline V gene encodes CDR1 SGDLS and CDR2 YYNGEE. CDR3 length: 12 amino acids. CDR3 DNA sequence: TGTGCCAGCAGCGTAGGAGCGGGGTTACAGTTCTTC. Amino acid sequence: CASSVGAGLQFF.

The rearrangement uses TRBV14 and TRBJ1-2; TRBD1 might be the D (6 bases). Germline V gene data show CDR1 as SGHDN and CDR2 as FVKESK. V lost 1 base to trimming and J lost 13 bases, with 10 bases between them. The CDR3 spans 11 residues. As DNA, the CDR3 is TGTGCCAGCAGCCAAGGATGGACAGCCACCTTC. Its protein is CASSQGWTATF.

The chain is built from TRBV2 and TRBJ2-5; 10 bases line up with TRBD2. Germline CDR1 reads SNHLY; CDR2 reads FYNNEI. The CDR3 consists of 16 residues. The junction had 13 bases not matched to a gene; V was cut back by 7 bases and J by 5 bases. CDR3 region: CASNRSPSGGQETQYF. As DNA, the CDR3 is TGTGCCAGCAACCGAAGCCCTAGCGGGGGTCAGGAGACCCAGTACTTC.

J is TRBJ2-7 and V is TRBV28; 10 bases are shared with TRBD1. This CDR3 is built from 14 residues. Germline CDR1 is MDHEN and CDR2 is SYDVKM. V gave up 6 bases and J gave up 6 bases; unmatched junction bases: 8. The CDR3 region has the DNA TGTGCCAGCAGGCCCGGGACAGGGGAGGCCGAGCAGTACTTC. It encodes CASRPGTGEAEQYF.

This rearrangement joins TRBV5-1 to TRBJ2-7; 13 bases are a match to TRBD2. Per the germline V gene, CDR1 is SGHRS and CDR2 is YFSETQ. The CDR3 has 14 amino acids. The V and J ends lost 5 bases and 5 bases, in that order; junction bases with no gene match: 4. The CDR3 sequence: CASRLTSGGDEQYF. Written as DNA, the CDR3 is TGCGCCAGCAGGCTTACTAGCGGGGGGGACGAGCAGTACTTC.

This clone was detected a few times. V is TRBV28 and J is TRBJ2-3, with TRBD1 matching over 7 bases. Germline CDR1 reads MDHEN; CDR2 reads SYDVKM. The CDR3 length is 14 residues. With 7 bases clipped from V and 1 base from J, the junction kept 5 bases outside the gene matches. CDR3 nucleotides: TGTGCCAGCACCGAGGGGACAGGCACAGATACGCAGTATTTT. This encodes CASTEGTGTDTQYF.

The chain has TRBV4-1 and TRBJ1-1; D gene ambiguous. This CDR3 is 16 amino acids long. V gave up 1 base and J gave up 2 bases, with 14 bases separating them. CDR1 is MGHRA and CDR2 is YSYEKL in the germline V gene. CDR3 sequence reads: CASSQVAAIGNTEAFF. Here the CDR3 DNA reads TGCGCCAGCAGCCAAGTGGCGGCCATTGGTAACACTGAAGCTTTCTTT.

This clone was seen a few times. The chain employs TRBV18 and TRBJ1-2, with 9 bases matching TRBD1. Trimming cost V 3 bases and J 4 bases; bases outside gene matches: 12. The CDR3 spans 17 residues. Per germline, CDR1 KGHSH and CDR2 LQKENI. CDR3 sequence: CASSPRDRASRGYGYTF. Here the CDR3 DNA reads TGTGCCAGCTCACCCCGGGACAGGGCCTCACGAGGCTATGGCTACACCTTC. Full variable domain (remainder filled in from reference TRBV18 and TRBJ1-2): NAGVMQNPRHLVRRRGQEARLRCSPMKGHSHVYWYRQLPEEGLKFMVYLQKENIIDESGMPKERFSAEFPKEGPSILRIQQVVRGDSAAYFCASSPRDRASRGYGYTFGSGTRLTVV.

This chain's CDR3 is CASSGGGTGGVNTEAFF. The CDR3 DNA follows: TGTGCCAGCAGCGGAGGGGGGACAGGGGGAGTGAACACTGAAGCTTTCTTT. The chain links TRBV9 to TRBJ1-1; 11 nucleotides line up with TRBD1. Germline loops: CDR1 SGDLS, CDR2 YYNGEE. CDR3 length: 17 amino acids. Trimming removed 3 bases from V and 0 bases from J; junction bases left unmatched: 7.

The CDR3 nucleotides read TGTGCCAGCAGCCGGGGGGGGGACAATGAGCAGTTCTTC. This sequence encodes CASSRGGDNEQFF. The V and J genes are TRBV9 and TRBJ2-1, with 8 positions matching TRBD2. J lost 5 bases, V lost 4 bases, and 2 bases had no gene match. The germline gives CDR1 SGDLS, CDR2 YYNGEE. This CDR3 is built from 13 residues.

V and J are TRBV5-1 and TRBJ1-5; TRBD1 matches at 10 bases. Trimming removed 4 bases from V and 2 bases from J; junction bases left unmatched: 6. The CDR3 is 16 residues long. Per the germline V gene, CDR1 is SGHRS and CDR2 is YFSETQ. CDR3 sequence reads: CASSPSGTGGNQPQHF. The CDR3 DNA sequence: TGCGCCAGCAGCCCGTCCGGGACAGGGGGCAATCAGCCCCAGCATTTT.

V gene TRBV18 combines with J gene TRBJ2-2; D gene uncertain. Germline CDR1 KGHSH, CDR2 LQKENI. V was trimmed by 0 bases and J by 8 bases, leaving 10 bases between them. The CDR3 runs to 14 residues. The CDR3 is CASSPPGDSGELFF. The CDR3 nucleotides read TGTGCCAGCTCACCACCCGGAGACTCGGGGGAGCTGTTTTTT.

The chain is built from TRBV4-1 and TRBJ2-3, with 14 bases matching TRBD2. Per the germline V gene, CDR1 is MGHRA and CDR2 is YSYEKL. This CDR3 spans 17 amino acids. Germline trimming cut 2 bases from V and 1 base from J; bases unmatched to any gene: 2. The CDR3 sequence: CASSQPGLAGGTDTQYF. CDR3 DNA sequence: TGCGCCAGCAGCCAACCGGGACTAGCGGGGGGCACAGATACGCAGTATTTT.

The chain is built from TRBV25-1 and TRBJ1-2, with 7 bases that match TRBD1. The V segment lost 8 bases and the J segment 8 bases; nucleotides outside the gene matches: 8. The length of the CDR3 is 12 residues. Germline CDR1 and CDR2: MGHDK and SYGVNS. Written as DNA, the CDR3 is TGTGCCAGCTGGGACAGAGCCCTGGGCTACACCTTC. It translates to CASWDRALGYTF.

The chain is built from TRBV5-1 and TRBJ2-2; D not resolved. Trimming left V 2 bases short and J 1 base short, with 6 bases between. The CDR3 contains 14 residues. The germline V gene encodes CDR1 SGHRS and CDR2 YFSETQ. The CDR3 here is CASSFAGNTGELFF. CDR3 DNA: TGCGCCAGCAGCTTCGCCGGGAACACCGGGGAGCTGTTTTTT.

The chain links TRBV4-2 to TRBJ1-2, with 8 bases fitting TRBD1. The CDR3 is 16 residues long. V shed 1 base, J shed 3 bases, and the junction held 7 bases outside the gene matches. The germline CDR1 and CDR2 sequences are LGHNA and YNFKEQ. In DNA form, the CDR3 reads TGTGCCAGCAGCCAAGTGGTGGCACAGGGGGACTATGGCTACACCTTC. It codes for CASSQVVAQGDYGYTF.

The chain recombines TRBV9 with TRBJ2-1, with 13 bases that match TRBD2. This CDR3 has 17 residues. J lost 2 bases, V lost 3 bases, and 5 bases had no gene match. CDR1 SGDLS and CDR2 YYNGEE come from the germline V gene. CDR3 region: CASSDPTSGRTYNEQFF. The CDR3 DNA sequence: TGTGCCAGCAGCGACCCGACTAGCGGGAGGACCTACAATGAGCAGTTCTTC.

The chain recombines TRBV18 with TRBJ1-1; 9 nucleotides align to TRBD1. The CDR3 runs to 13 residues. Germline trimming cut 3 bases from V and 10 bases from J; bases unmatched to any gene: 6. Per germline, CDR1 KGHSH and CDR2 LQKENI. CDR3 nucleotide sequence: TGTGCCAGCTCACCGGGTGAACAGGGGGCAGCTTTCTTT. This codes for CASSPGEQGAAFF.